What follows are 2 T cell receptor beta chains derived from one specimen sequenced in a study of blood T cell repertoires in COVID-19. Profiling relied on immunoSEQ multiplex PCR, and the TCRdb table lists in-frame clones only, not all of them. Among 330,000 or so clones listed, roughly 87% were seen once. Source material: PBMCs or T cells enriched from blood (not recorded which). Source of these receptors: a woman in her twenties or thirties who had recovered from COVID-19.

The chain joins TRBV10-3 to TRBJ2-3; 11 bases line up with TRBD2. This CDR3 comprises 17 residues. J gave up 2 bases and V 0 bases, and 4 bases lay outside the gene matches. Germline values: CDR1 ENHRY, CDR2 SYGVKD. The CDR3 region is CAISESIAGGYTDTQYF. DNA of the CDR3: TGTGCCATCAGTGAGTCGATAGCGGGAGGGTACACAGATACGCAGTATTTT.

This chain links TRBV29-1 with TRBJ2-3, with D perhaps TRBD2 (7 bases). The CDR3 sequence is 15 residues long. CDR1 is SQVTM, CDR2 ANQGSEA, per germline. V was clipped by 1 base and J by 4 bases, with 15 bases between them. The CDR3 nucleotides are TGCAGCGTTGAAGGAGGGGGAGGGCGGGCAGATACGCAGTATTTT. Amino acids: CSVEGGGGRADTQYF.